Shown below are 26 T cell receptor beta chains from a single sample sequenced in a study of metastatic and nonmetastatic thyroid tumors. Each patient went into thyroid surgery without having received any treatment. TCRdb re-called the PCR reads with MiXCR. The sample records some 6,000 clones, around 15% being singletons. Specimen: tumor tissue. The receptor set was obtained from a male donor with papillary thyroid cancer or a benign thyroid nodule (not recorded which). Some clones in this sample may be carry-over from other donors' samples.

To note about this clone: A much more abundant neighbour one base away suggests this may be a read error. The chain is built from TRBV28 and TRBJ2-1; no definite D call. Germline CDR1 is MDHEN and CDR2 is SYDVKM. The CDR3 is 15 amino acids. This chain's CDR3 is CASRLWGSSYNEQFF. The CDR3 DNA reads as TGTGCCAGCAGGTTATGGGGTAGCTCCTACAATGAGCAGTTCTTC.

CDR3 bases: TGTGCCAGCAGCTTAAACAGGGGGGGTAATACTGAAGCTTTCTTT. Translation gives CASSLNRGGNTEAFF. The rearrangement uses TRBV7-8 and TRBJ1-1, with 8 bases fitting TRBD1. The CDR3 contains 15 residues. Germline-derived CDR1 and CDR2 are SGHVS and FQNEAQ. V lost 2 bases and J lost 5; bases outside the gene matches: 7.

This sequence joins TRBV20-1 and TRBJ2-7, with unresolved D. V lost 0 bases and J lost 4, with 13 bases in between. The CDR3 covers 14 residues. The germline V gene has CDR1 DFQATT and CDR2 SNEGSKA (reference sequence). For the CDR3, the DNA is TGCAGTGCTAGAGATGAGGCAGACTGGTACGAGCAGTACTTC. Translation gives CSARDEADWYEQYF.

Only a few counts were recorded for this clone. Without the conserved terminal phenylalanine or tryptophan, this CDR3 likely stems from a read error. The chain recombines TRBV12-3 or TRBV12-4 with TRBJ2-5, with 11 bases identical to TRBD1. With 6 bases clipped from V and 5 bases from J, the junction kept 11 bases outside the gene matches. CDR3 length equals 16 residues. The CDR3 loop is CASSREDRGLGETQYS. CDR3 in DNA: TGTGCCAGCAGCCGGGAGGACAGGGGGCTAGGGGAGACCCAGTACTCC.

This clone was observed many times. V gene TRBV20-1 combines with J gene TRBJ2-5, with D possibly TRBD1 on 5 matching bases. The CDR3 extends over 14 amino acids. The germline gives CDR1 DFQATT, CDR2 SNEGSKA (reference sequence). Trimming removed 3 bases from V and 1 base from J, with 12 bases in between. The CDR3 DNA reads TGCAGTGCTAGCCAGGACACGGGCCAAGAGACCCAGTACTTC. Protein: CSASQDTGQETQYF.

In this sample, this clone turned up many times. The chain uses TRBV18 and TRBJ2-1, with 13 bases that match TRBD2. Losses at the gene ends were 0 bases for V and 7 bases for J; bases not matched to a gene: 9. The CDR3 extends over 18 amino acids. Germline CDR1 and CDR2: KGHSH and LQKENI. For the CDR3, the DNA is TGTGCCAGCTCACCACCGGGGACTAGCGGGATGGGATATAATGAGCAGTTCTTC. Translating it yields CASSPPGTSGMGYNEQFF. Full variable domain (outside the CDR3, taken from reference TRBV18 and TRBJ2-1): NAGVMQNPRHLVRRRGQEARLRCSPMKGHSHVYWYRQLPEEGLKFMVYLQKENIIDESGMPKERFSAEFPKEGPSILRIQQVVRGDSAAYFCASSPPGTSGMGYNEQFFGPGTRLTVL.

In its sample, this clone ranks as medium-sized. The chain recombines TRBV6-5 with TRBJ2-7; TRBD1 matches 7 bases. The CDR3 loop spans 14 amino acids. Germline V gene lookup returns CDR1 MNHEY and CDR2 SVGAGI. V dropped 2 bases and J dropped 3; count of bases not matched to a gene: 4. In nucleotides, the CDR3 is TGTGCCAGCAGTTACATGGGACAGAGCTACGAGCAGTACTTC. Translation gives CASSYMGQSYEQYF.

Only a few counts were recorded for this clone. The chain combines TRBV7-8 with TRBJ2-1; no reliable D call. In germline, CDR1 is SGHVS, CDR2 FQNEAQ. The germline V and J ends were trimmed by 5 bases and 5 bases, with 7 bases remaining between them. CDR3 length: 12 residues. CDR3 sequence reads: CASSPLNNEQFF. Written as DNA, the CDR3 is TGTGCCAGCAGCCCGCTAAACAATGAGCAGTTCTTC.

This clone showed up many times. The chain links TRBV5-6 to TRBJ2-2, with 7 bases fitting TRBD2. CDR1 is SGHDT, CDR2 YYEEEE, per germline. The trim removed 10 bases at V and 4 bases at J, leaving 10 bases unmatched. The CDR3 has 14 amino acids. In nucleotides, the CDR3 is TGTGCCTTTAGGTGGCTAGCGGCCACCGGGGAGCTGTTTTTT. Translating gives CAFRWLAATGELFF.

This clone has ten or more counts. This chain uses TRBV4-2 with TRBJ2-3, with 7 bases that match TRBD2. This CDR3 region has 19 residues. CDR1 is LGHNA, CDR2 YNFKEQ, per germline. J was trimmed by 1 base and V by 7 bases; bases with no gene match: 20. The CDR3 loop is CASTTSGGRGLLRTDTQYF. DNA for the CDR3: TGTGCCAGCACCACTTCGGGCGGGAGAGGGTTATTGCGCACAGATACGCAGTATTTT.

In regard to this clone: One end of the junction does not line up with germline, which may come from a read error. The V gene is TRBV20-1, the J gene TRBJ2-7; 9 positions match TRBD1. Germline CDR1 reads DFQATT; CDR2 reads SNEGSKA (reference sequence). The CDR3 is made up of 15 amino acids. The CDR3 reads CIASKDRQGVYEQYF. The DNA for the CDR3 is TGCATTGCTAGTAAGGACCGACAGGGGGTATACGAGCAGTACTTC.

This chain uses TRBV11-2 with TRBJ2-2; perhaps TRBD2 as D (6 bases). Trimming took off 3 bases at V and 4 bases at J, with 12 bases between the two ends. This CDR3 has 15 amino acids. Per germline, CDR1 SGHAT and CDR2 FQNNGV. The CDR3 is CASSFRGKGTGELFF. The CDR3 region has the DNA TGTGCCAGCAGCTTTCGGGGGAAGGGCACCGGGGAGCTGTTTTTT.

This clone is deemed medium-sized. The gene calls are TRBV10-3 and TRBJ2-2, with 12 bases identical to TRBD1. CDR1 ENHRY and CDR2 SYGVKD come from the germline V gene. The CDR3 runs 16 residues. J was trimmed by 6 bases and V by 3 bases; bases with no gene match: 5. CDR3 region: CAISEGGQGASGELFF. The CDR3 DNA reads as TGTGCCATCAGTGAAGGGGGACAGGGGGCCTCCGGGGAGCTGTTTTTT.

The chain has TRBV20-1 and TRBJ2-7; TRBD1 is a possible D gene (6 bases). Looked up from germline, CDR1 is DFQATT and CDR2 is SNEGSKA (reference sequence). V was shortened by 3 bases and J by 0 bases, with 15 bases between the two germline ends. There are 15 residues in the CDR3. The CDR3 sequence: CSASPGTPSSYEQYF. In DNA form, the CDR3 reads TGCAGTGCTAGCCCCGGGACACCGAGCTCCTACGAGCAGTACTTC.

This clone rates as medium-sized. The rearrangement links TRBV19 to TRBJ2-2; 8 bases match TRBD1. Germline V gives CDR1 LNHDA, CDR2 SQIVND (reference sequence). The CDR3 is 17 residues long. J gave up 0 bases and V 3 bases, and 6 bases lay outside the gene matches. The chain's CDR3 is CASSIATGAPNTGELFF. In DNA form, the CDR3 reads TGTGCCAGTAGTATTGCGACAGGGGCCCCGAACACCGGGGAGCTGTTTTTT.

The rearrangement joins TRBV20-1 to TRBJ2-5; a possible D gene is TRBD1 (5 bases). The CDR3 runs to 14 residues. V was shortened by 3 bases and J by 3 bases, with 14 bases between the two germline ends. CDR1 is DFQATT and CDR2 is SNEGSKA in the germline V gene (reference sequence). CDR3 in DNA: TGCAGTGCTAGCCAGGACAAGGGCAAAGAGACCCAGTACTTC. Translating gives CSASQDKGKETQYF.

This clone ranks as medium-sized (0.01 to 0.1%). CDR3 in DNA: TGTGCCAGCAGTGATTGGGGGATTGGGGCCAACGTCCTGACTTTC. Protein: CASSDWGIGANVLTF. V usage is TRBV6-1 and J usage is TRBJ2-6; D is tentatively TRBD1 or TRBD2 (5 bases each). Per the germline V gene, CDR1 is MNHNS and CDR2 is SASEGT. Trimming removed 3 bases at V and 3 bases at J, with 9 bases between. The CDR3 covers 15 residues.

This clone appeared many times. It may be a read error: a sequence one base away is much more abundant. The chain combines TRBV4-3 with TRBJ2-2; the D gene is possibly TRBD2 (5 bases). Per germline, CDR1 LGHNA and CDR2 YSLEER. CDR3 length equals 15 residues. The CDR3 protein is CASSQEYVNTGEPFF. Written as DNA, the CDR3 is TGCGCCAGCAGCCAAGAGTATGTGAACACCGGGGAGCCGTTTTTT.

This clone was found a few times. This chain uses TRBV10-3 with TRBJ2-7; 14 bases agree with TRBD2. CDR3 length equals 17 residues. Germline V CDR1 and CDR2: ENHRY, SYGVKD. The trim removed 7 bases at V and 0 bases at J, leaving 8 bases unmatched. The CDR3 region has the DNA TGTGCCATCATTTCGGGACTAGCGGGAGTCTCCTCCTACGAGCAGTACTTC. Translated, it gives CAIISGLAGVSSYEQYF.

This chain joins TRBV7-9 and TRBJ2-1, with TRBD2 as a possible D gene (6 bases). V lost 10 bases and J 7 bases, leaving 14 bases between the germline ends. The CDR3 totals 12 residues. Germline V gene lookup returns CDR1 SEHNR and CDR2 FQNEAQ (reference sequence). CDR3 DNA: TGTGCCACTGCCGAGGAGGGGAATGAGCAGTTCTTC. The encoded protein is CATAEEGNEQFF.

This clone occurred many times. The CDR3 DNA follows: TGTGCCAGTAGTATTATGGGGCTTAACCAAGAGACCCAGTACTTC. It codes for CASSIMGLNQETQYF. The V gene is TRBV19, the J gene TRBJ2-5; possible D gene TRBD1, 5 bases. The CDR3 sequence is 15 residues long. Trimming shortened V by 3 bases and J by 0 bases, and 11 bases separated the two germline ends. CDR1 and CDR2 from the germline V gene are LNHDA and SQIVND (reference sequence).

By share, this clone counts as medium-sized. The chain couples TRBV20-1 to TRBJ1-2, with TRBD1 matching over 8 bases. Germline lookup yields CDR1 DFQATT and CDR2 SNEGSKA (reference sequence). The V gene end was trimmed by 0 bases and the J gene end by 4 bases; junction bases not matched to a gene: 1. The CDR3 length is 13 residues. The CDR3 DNA reads as TGCAGTGCTAGAGATCAGGGGGCCTATGGCTACACCTTC. Residues: CSARDQGAYGYTF.

This clone came up a few times. The V gene is TRBV28, the J gene TRBJ2-7; weak D call: TRBD1 (5 bases). The CDR3 is 12 residues long. The V end lost 5 bases, the J end lost 6 bases, and 11 bases lay between the germline ends. Germline assignment: CDR1 MDHEN and CDR2 SYDVKM. CDR3 protein: CASSPGLGEQYF. CDR3 DNA sequence: TGTGCCAGCAGTCCAGGGTTGGGCGAGCAGTACTTC. The entire variable domain, with the rest obtained from reference TRBV28 and TRBJ2-7, is as follows: DVKVTQSSRYLVKRTGEKVFLECVQDMDHENMFWYRQDPGLGLRLIYFSYDVKMKEKGDIPEGYSVSREKKERFSLILESASTNQTSMYLCASSPGLGEQYFGPGTRLTVT.

The rearrangement links TRBV6-2 or TRBV6-3 to TRBJ1-5, with unresolved D. The CDR3 runs to 16 residues. The V and J ends lost 5 bases and 4 bases respectively, with 18 bases between them. CDR1 is MNHEY and CDR2 is SVGEGT in the germline V gene. The CDR3 DNA sequence: TGTGCCAGCAGTCCTGTAGCGGGGAGGTATAATCAGCCCCAGCATTTT. Translating gives CASSPVAGRYNQPQHF.

The genes are TRBV6-1 and TRBJ2-7, with D maybe TRBD2 (6 bases). CDR1 is MNHNS and CDR2 is SASEGT in the germline V gene. V lost 6 bases and J 5 bases, leaving 17 bases between the germline ends. The CDR3 is made up of 14 amino acids. CDR3 nucleotides: TGTGCCAGCAGCGCGGGGCCCATCGTCCACGAGCAGTACTTC. Protein: CASSAGPIVHEQYF.

The table lists this clone with many counts. This specimen includes other DNA sequences encoding the same CDR3. The chain joins TRBV4-1 to TRBJ2-4, with 16 bases that match TRBD2. The germline CDR1 and CDR2 sequences are MGHRA and YSYEKL. After removal of 7 bases from V and 3 bases from J, the junction contained 9 bases not matched to a gene. The CDR3 covers 18 residues. The CDR3: CASTPGLAGGPVKNIQYF. In DNA form, the CDR3 reads TGCGCCAGCACTCCGGGACTAGCGGGAGGGCCGGTCAAAAACATTCAGTACTTC.